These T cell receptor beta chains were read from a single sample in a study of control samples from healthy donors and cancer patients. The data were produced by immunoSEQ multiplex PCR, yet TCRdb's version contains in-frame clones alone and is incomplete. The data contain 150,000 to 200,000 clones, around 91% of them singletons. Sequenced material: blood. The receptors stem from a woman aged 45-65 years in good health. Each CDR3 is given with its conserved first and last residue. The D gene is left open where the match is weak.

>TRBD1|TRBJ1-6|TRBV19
CATAGGTYNSPLHF
TGTGCCACCGCAGGGGGGACCTATAATTCACCCCTCCACTTT
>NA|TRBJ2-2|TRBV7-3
CASSPRVNTGELFF
TGTGCCAGCAGCCCGAGAGTCAACACCGGGGAGCTGTTTTTT
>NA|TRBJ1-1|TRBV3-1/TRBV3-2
CASSGGQGTEAFF
TGTGCCAGCAGCGGTGGTCAAGGCACTGAAGCTTTCTTT
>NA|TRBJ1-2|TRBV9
CASSPRTAVYGYTF
TGTGCCAGCAGCCCCAGGACTGCAGTTTATGGCTACACCTTC
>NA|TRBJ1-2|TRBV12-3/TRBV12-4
CASSLAGADGHTF
TGTGCCAGCAGTTTGGCGGGGGCCGATGGCCACACCTTC
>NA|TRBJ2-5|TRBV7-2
CASSFRNRMETQYF
TGTGCCAGCAGCTTTAGGAACAGAATGGAGACCCAGTACTTC
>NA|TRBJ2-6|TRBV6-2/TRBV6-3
CASSASGRPPYVLTF
TGTGCCAGCAGTGCCTCAGGGCGTCCTCCTTACGTCCTGACTTTC
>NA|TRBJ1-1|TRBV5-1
CASSLGTTGGEAFF
TGCGCCAGCAGCTTGGGAACAACGGGGGGTGAAGCTTTCTTT
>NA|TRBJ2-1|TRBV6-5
CASSYANPFPRSAPFF
TGTGCCAGCAGTTACGCGAACCCATTCCCCCGGTCCGCTCCGTTCTTC
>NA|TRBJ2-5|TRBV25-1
CASSRAGRETQYF
TGTGCCAGCAGTCGAGCAGGACGGGAGACCCAGTACTTC
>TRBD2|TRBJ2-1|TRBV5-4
CASSSWGGLHNEQFF
TGTGCCAGCAGCTCCTGGGGGGGTCTTCACAATGAGCAGTTCTTC
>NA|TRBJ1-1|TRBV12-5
CASGWSRDGEAFF
TGTGCTAGTGGCTGGAGCCGGGACGGTGAAGCTTTCTTT
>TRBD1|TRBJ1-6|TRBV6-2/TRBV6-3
CASSRQGEGSPLHF
TGTGCCAGCAGTCGACAGGGGGAAGGTTCACCCCTCCACTTT
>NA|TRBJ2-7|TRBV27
CASSSRTLSYEQYF
TGTGCCAGCAGTTCCCGGACCTTGTCGTACGAGCAGTACTTC
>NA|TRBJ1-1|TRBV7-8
CASSLATGGRMNTEAFF
TGTGCCAGCAGCTTAGCGACAGGTGGAAGAATGAACACTGAAGCTTTCTTT
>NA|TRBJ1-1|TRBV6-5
CASRIWQNAEAFF
TGTGCCAGCCGAATCTGGCAGAACGCTGAAGCTTTCTTT
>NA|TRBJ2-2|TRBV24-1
CATSEAGNTGELFF
TGTGCCACCAGTGAGGCGGGGAACACCGGGGAGCTGTTTTTT
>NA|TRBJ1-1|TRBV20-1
CSASYMAAFF
TGCAGTGCTAGTTACATGGCCGCTTTCTTT
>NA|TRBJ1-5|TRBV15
CATSRDPDGGNQPQHF
TGTGCCACCAGCAGAGACCCCGACGGGGGCAATCAGCCCCAGCATTTT
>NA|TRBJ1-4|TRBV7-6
CASSLAGGGEKLFF
TGTGCCAGCAGCTTAGCGGGGGGGGGAGAAAAACTGTTTTTT
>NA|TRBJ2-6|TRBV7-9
CASTQPRGGAGANVLTF
TGTGCCAGCACCCAACCGAGGGGGGGGGCTGGGGCCAACGTCCTGACTTTC
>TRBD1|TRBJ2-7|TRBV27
CASSLLSGTGEQYEQYF
TGTGCCAGCAGTTTACTCTCCGGGACAGGGGAACAGTACGAGCAGTACTTC